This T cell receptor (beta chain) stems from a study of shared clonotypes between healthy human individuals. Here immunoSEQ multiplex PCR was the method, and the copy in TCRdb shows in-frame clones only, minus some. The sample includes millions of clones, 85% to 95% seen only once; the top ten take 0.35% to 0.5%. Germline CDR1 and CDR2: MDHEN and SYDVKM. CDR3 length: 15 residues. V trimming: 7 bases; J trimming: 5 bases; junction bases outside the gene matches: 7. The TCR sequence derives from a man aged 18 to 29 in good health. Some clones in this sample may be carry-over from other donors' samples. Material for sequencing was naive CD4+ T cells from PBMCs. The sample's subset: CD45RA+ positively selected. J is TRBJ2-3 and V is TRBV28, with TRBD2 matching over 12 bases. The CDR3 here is CASTLAGGPQDTQYF. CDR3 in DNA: TGTGCCAGCACTCTAGCGGGAGGGCCGCAAGATACGCAGTATTTT.